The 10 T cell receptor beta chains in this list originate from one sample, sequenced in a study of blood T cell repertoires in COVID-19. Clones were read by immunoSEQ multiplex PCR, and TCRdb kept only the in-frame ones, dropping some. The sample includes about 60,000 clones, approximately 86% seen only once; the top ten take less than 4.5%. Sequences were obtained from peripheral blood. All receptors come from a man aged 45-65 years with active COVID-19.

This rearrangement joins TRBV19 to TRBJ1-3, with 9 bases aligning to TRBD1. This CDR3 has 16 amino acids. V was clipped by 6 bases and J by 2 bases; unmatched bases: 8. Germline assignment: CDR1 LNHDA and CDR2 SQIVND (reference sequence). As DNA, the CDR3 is TGTGCCAGTAGGATACTCGGACAGGGGACTGGAAACACCATATATTTT. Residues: CASRILGQGTGNTIYF.

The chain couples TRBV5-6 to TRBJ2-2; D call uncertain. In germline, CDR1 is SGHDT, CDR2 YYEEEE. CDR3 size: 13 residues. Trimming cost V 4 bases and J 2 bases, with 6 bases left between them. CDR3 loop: CASSRGNTGELFF. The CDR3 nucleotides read TGTGCCAGCAGCCGAGGAAACACCGGGGAGCTGTTTTTT.

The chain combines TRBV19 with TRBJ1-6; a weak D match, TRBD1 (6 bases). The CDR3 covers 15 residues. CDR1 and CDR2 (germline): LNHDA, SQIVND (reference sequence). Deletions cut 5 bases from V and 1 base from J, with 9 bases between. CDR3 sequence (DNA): TGTGCCAGTAGTCCACAGGGATCCTATAATTCACCCCTCCACTTT. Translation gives CASSPQGSYNSPLHF.

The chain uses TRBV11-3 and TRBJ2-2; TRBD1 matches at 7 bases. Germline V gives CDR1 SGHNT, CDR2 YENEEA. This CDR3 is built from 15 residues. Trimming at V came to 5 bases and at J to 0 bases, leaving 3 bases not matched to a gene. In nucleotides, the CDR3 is TGTGCCAGCAGCCCGGGACAGACGAACACCGGGGAGCTGTTTTTT. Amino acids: CASSPGQTNTGELFF.

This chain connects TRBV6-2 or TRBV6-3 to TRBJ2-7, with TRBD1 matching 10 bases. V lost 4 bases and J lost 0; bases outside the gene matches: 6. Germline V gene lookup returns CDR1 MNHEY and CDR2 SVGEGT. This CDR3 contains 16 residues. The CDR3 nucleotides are TGTGCCAGCAGTTCCCCCAGGACAGGGGGCTCCTACGAGCAGTACTTC. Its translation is CASSSPRTGGSYEQYF.

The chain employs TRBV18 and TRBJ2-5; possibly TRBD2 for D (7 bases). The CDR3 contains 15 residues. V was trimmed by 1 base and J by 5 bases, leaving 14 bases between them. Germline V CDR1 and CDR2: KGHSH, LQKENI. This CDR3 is CASSPQTGGWETQYF. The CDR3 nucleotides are TGTGCCAGCTCACCACAAACGGGGGGCTGGGAGACCCAGTACTTC.

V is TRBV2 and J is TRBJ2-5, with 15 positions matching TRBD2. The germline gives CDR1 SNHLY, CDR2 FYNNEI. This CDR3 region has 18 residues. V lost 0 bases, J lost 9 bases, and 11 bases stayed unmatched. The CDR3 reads CASSEAWGTSGGPRAQYF. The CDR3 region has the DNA TGTGCCAGCAGTGAAGCGTGGGGGACTAGCGGGGGGCCCCGGGCCCAGTACTTC.

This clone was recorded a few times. The CDR3 region is CASSVQGGGNTIYF. For the CDR3, the DNA is TGTGCCAGCAGCGTTCAGGGTGGGGGAAACACCATATATTTT. The gene calls are TRBV5-4 and TRBJ1-3, with a tentative D call TRBD1 (5 bases). This CDR3 has 14 residues. Germline values: CDR1 SGHNT, CDR2 YYREEE (reference sequence). V shed 4 bases and J shed 4 bases, with 12 bases lying between them.

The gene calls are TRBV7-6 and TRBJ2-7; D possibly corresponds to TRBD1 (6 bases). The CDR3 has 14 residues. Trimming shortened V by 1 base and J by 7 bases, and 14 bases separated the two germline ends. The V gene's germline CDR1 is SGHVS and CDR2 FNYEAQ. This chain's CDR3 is CASSLGQDWSEQYF. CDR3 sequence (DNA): TGTGCCAGCAGCTTAGGACAGGATTGGTCAGAGCAGTACTTC.

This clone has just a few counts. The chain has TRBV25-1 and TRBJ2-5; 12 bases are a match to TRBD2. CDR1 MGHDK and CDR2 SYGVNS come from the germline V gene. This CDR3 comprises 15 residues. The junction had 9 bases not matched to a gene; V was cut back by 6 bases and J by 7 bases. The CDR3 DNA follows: TGTGCCAGCAGACCACCCCCGGGACTAGCGGGGACCCAGTACTTC. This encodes CASRPPPGLAGTQYF.